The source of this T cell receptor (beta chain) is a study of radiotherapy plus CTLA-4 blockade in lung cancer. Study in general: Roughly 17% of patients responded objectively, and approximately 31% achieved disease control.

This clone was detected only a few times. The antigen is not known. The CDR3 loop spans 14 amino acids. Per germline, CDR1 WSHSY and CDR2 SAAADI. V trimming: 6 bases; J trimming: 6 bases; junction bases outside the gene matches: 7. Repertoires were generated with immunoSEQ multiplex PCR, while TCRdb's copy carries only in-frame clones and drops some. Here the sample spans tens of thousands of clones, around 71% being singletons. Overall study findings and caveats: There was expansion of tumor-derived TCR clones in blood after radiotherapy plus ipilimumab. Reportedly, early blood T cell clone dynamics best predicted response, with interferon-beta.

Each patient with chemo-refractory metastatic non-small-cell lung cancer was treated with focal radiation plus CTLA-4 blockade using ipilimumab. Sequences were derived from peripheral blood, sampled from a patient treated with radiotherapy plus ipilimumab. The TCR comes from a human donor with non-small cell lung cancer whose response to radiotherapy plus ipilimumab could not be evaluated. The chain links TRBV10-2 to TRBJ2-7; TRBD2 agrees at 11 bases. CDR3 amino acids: CASRTTSGSGEQYF. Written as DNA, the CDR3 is TGCGCCAGCAGGACAACTAGCGGGAGCGGCGAGCAGTACTTC.